These T cell receptor beta chains were read from a single sample in a study of Ad26.COV2.S vaccination and SARS-CoV-2 variants. Generated by immunoSEQ multiplex PCR, the TCRdb table keeps only in-frame clones and is missing some. This table has about 460,000 clones, about 89% appearing once. Sequenced here: peripheral blood, sampled in a trial of Ad26.COV2.S vaccine versus placebo. All receptors derive from a person aged 18-60 years who received the Ad26.COV2.S COVID-19 vaccine or a placebo. The CDR3 runs from the conserved cysteine through the conserved F or W. A D gene is named only where the DNA matches it firmly. Only part of the rows carry a size: once, few, many, or a class if the clone is expanded.

j_call v_call d_call clone_size cdr3_aa cdr3_nt
TRBJ2-1 TRBV9 - - CASSVADNEQFF TGTGCCAGCAGCGTAGCGGACAATGAGCAGTTCTTC
TRBJ1-3 TRBV5-5 - many CASARRGPSGNTIYF TGTGCCTCCGCCCGGAGGGGCCCCTCTGGAAACACCATATATTTT
TRBJ2-3 TRBV5-1 TRBD2 - CASSPTTSGAGDTQYF TGCGCCAGCAGCCCTACGACTAGCGGGGCTGGAGATACGCAGTATTTT
TRBJ2-7 TRBV9 - - CASSETGQNYEQYF TGTGCCAGCAGCGAAACCGGACAGAACTACGAGCAGTACTTC
TRBJ2-7 TRBV10-3 - - CAISETPAYEQYF TGTGCCATCAGTGAGACCCCGGCCTACGAGCAGTACTTC
TRBJ1-2 TRBV13 TRBD1 - CASSIRQGIYGYTF TGTGCCAGCAGCATTCGACAGGGGATCTATGGCTACACCTTC
TRBJ1-1 TRBV10-2 - - CASSDRDEAFF TGCGCCAGCAGTGACCGGGACGAAGCTTTCTTT
TRBJ2-3 TRBV10-3 TRBD2 once CAISEPDKLLAGGADTQYF TGTGCCATCAGTGAGCCCGATAAACTACTAGCGGGGGGGGCAGATACGCAGTATTTT
TRBJ1-5 TRBV4-2 - - CASSQDRGQNNQPQHF TGTGCCAGCAGCCAAGATAGAGGACAGAATAATCAGCCCCAGCATTTT
TRBJ2-5 TRBV3-1/TRBV3-2 - - CASSVQGWYQETQYF TGTGCCAGCAGCGTTCAGGGATGGTACCAAGAGACCCAGTACTTC
TRBJ1-5 TRBV20-1 TRBD1 - CSASTLPGQGDQPQHF TGCAGTGCTAGTACCTTGCCGGGACAGGGAGATCAGCCCCAGCATTTT
TRBJ1-1 TRBV5-6 - few CASSPEGWQNTEAFF TGTGCCAGCAGTCCGGAGGGGTGGCAAAACACTGAAGCTTTCTTT
TRBJ1-4 TRBV29-1 - - CSAQGATNEKLFF TGCAGCGCCCAGGGTGCAACTAATGAAAAACTGTTTTTT
TRBJ1-5 TRBV28 - few CASWKYSNQPQHF TGTGCCAGCTGGAAGTATAGCAATCAGCCCCAGCATTTT
TRBJ2-1 TRBV5-1 TRBD1 once CASSWDRGLAGTLSSYNEQFF TGCGCCAGCAGCTGGGACAGGGGGCTAGCGGGGACACTGAGCTCCTACAATGAGCAGTTCTTC
TRBJ2-7 TRBV6-5 - - CASSLRDGSYEQYF TGTGCCAGCAGTCTCCGGGACGGGAGCTACGAGCAGTACTTC
TRBJ2-3 TRBV12-3/TRBV12-4 TRBD1 - CASRGDRAHTQYF TGTGCCAGCAGGGGGGACAGGGCTCATACGCAGTATTTT
TRBJ2-2 TRBV5-6 TRBD1 once CASRRDRGRYLTGELFF TGTGCCAGCAGGAGGGACAGGGGGCGATATCTGACCGGGGAGCTGTTTTTT
TRBJ1-5 TRBV2 TRBD1 - CASSGEQGSHQPQHF TGTGCCAGCAGCGGAGAACAGGGGTCGCATCAGCCCCAGCATTTT
TRBJ1-1 TRBV13 - - CASSSGDLNTEAFF TGTGCCAGCAGTTCTGGGGATCTGAACACTGAAGCTTTCTTT
TRBJ2-4 TRBV3-1/TRBV3-2 TRBD2 - CASSQPSGRALGSKNIQYF TGTGCCAGCAGCCAACCTAGCGGGAGGGCCTTGGGATCCAAAAACATTCAGTACTTC